This T cell receptor beta chain was captured in a study of blood T cells in healthy people across ages. This clonotype was observed a few times. The extraction recovered at least 6 micrograms of total RNA per sample. For the second PCR, which ran for about 7 to 11 cycles, a sample-barcoded 5' primer and a J-beta primer mix were used. Each cDNA molecule was tagged by a template-switch adaptor that had 12 random nucleotides. TCRdb ran MiXCR on the 5' RACE reads and lists one entry per CDR3 protein. There are about 800,000 distinct CDR3 sequences in the sample; 20% to 25% occur only once, and 3% to 4% lies in the top ten. These data are also associated with another study on T cells of mothers and their children. That report notes: A few healthy Caucasian mothers gave samples, and so did their six children.

The sequenced sample was blood. The sequence derives from a boy aged 5-17 years in good health.

The CDR3 spells CSVDGQGGYGYTF. CDR3 in DNA: TGCAGCGTTGATGGGCAGGGGGGCTATGGCTACACCTTC. V and J are TRBV29-1 and TRBJ1-2; TRBD1 matches 7 bases. CDR1 is SQVTM, CDR2 ANQGSEA, per germline. This CDR3 comprises 13 residues. Unmatched junction bases numbered 5, after V lost 3 bases and J lost 4 bases.